These 11 T cell receptor beta chains were sequenced from one sample in a study of post-analysis software for immune sequencing data. Whole-study results and caveats: TRBV5-6, TRBV5-1 and TRBV20-1 were among roughly five TRBV segments more frequent in patients than controls.

Unique molecular identifiers tagged the TCR beta cDNA libraries. TCRdb re-analysed the PCR reads in MiXCR, keeping a single row per CDR3 protein. The sample records about 810,000 distinct CDR3 sequences, around 53% being singletons. Their cognate antigens are unknown. Sequenced material: blood. The receptors here all came from a girl between 10 and 17 years old with multiple sclerosis.

This clonotype came up a few times. The rearrangement joins TRBV12-5 to TRBJ1-4; TRBD1 matches 8 bases. Germline V gene data show CDR1 as LGHNT and CDR2 as FRNRAP. V dropped 7 bases and J dropped 4; count of bases not matched to a gene: 8. The CDR3 is 15 residues long. The CDR3 spells CASAHSTGVNEKLFF. The CDR3 coding sequence is TGTGCTAGTGCCCATTCGACAGGGGTTAATGAAAAACTGTTTTTT.

The genes are TRBV4-2 and TRBJ2-1; TRBD1 might be the D (7 bases). Germline V CDR1 and CDR2: LGHNA, YNFKEQ. The ends were cut back, 8 bases at V and 5 bases at J, with 22 bases in the middle. The CDR3 runs to 16 residues. CDR3 loop: CASSPAEGAQDNEQFF. CDR3 coding DNA: TGTGCCAGCTCACCGGCGGAGGGGGCTCAGGACAATGAGCAGTTCTTC.

The chain combines TRBV12-3 or TRBV12-4 with TRBJ2-5, with D possibly matching TRBD1 (6 bases). The CDR3 runs 11 residues. Trimming left V 5 bases short and J 11 bases short, with 12 bases between. The DNA of the CDR3 is TGTGCCAGCAGTCATGGACAGATGCAGTACTTC. It translates to CASSHGQMQYF.

In its sample, this clonotype was seen a few times. This chain connects TRBV29-1 to TRBJ1-2; 11 bases agree with TRBD1. CDR1 is SQVTM and CDR2 is ANQGSEA in the germline V gene. Trimming cost V 5 bases and J 2 bases; bases outside gene matches: 7. This CDR3 region has 15 residues. DNA for the CDR3: TGCAGCGTTCTTAGGTGGACAGGGGGCAACTATGGCTACACCTTC. Translation: CSVLRWTGGNYGYTF.

The table lists this clonotype with a few counts. This chain connects TRBV29-1 to TRBJ2-1; no clear D gene. V lost 5 bases and J lost 3, with 8 bases in between. This CDR3 spans 12 amino acids. The germline CDR1 and CDR2 sequences are SQVTM and ANQGSEA. In DNA form, the CDR3 reads TGCAGCGTTCTATCCCTCTACAATGAGCAGTTCTTC. It encodes CSVLSLYNEQFF.

The chain carries TRBV10-3 and TRBJ2-5; TRBD1 agrees at 7 bases. The V and J ends lost 5 bases and 11 bases, in that order; junction bases with no gene match: 11. CDR1 and CDR2 (germline): ENHRY, SYGVKD. The CDR3 totals 13 residues. Written as DNA, the CDR3 is TGTGCCATCAGTAGGACAGGCGGTGGGGAGCAGTACTTC. The encoded protein is CAISRTGGGEQYF.

CDR3 sequence (DNA): TGCGCCAGCAGTGGGCCAGGGAGCGACCAAGGGGTAGATACGCAGTATTTT. Translation: CASSGPGSDQGVDTQYF. The genes are TRBV10-2 and TRBJ2-3; either TRBD1 or TRBD2 may supply D (5 bases each). V lost 4 bases, J lost 5 bases, and 22 bases lay in between. This CDR3 comprises 17 residues. Germline V lookup: CDR1 WSHSY, CDR2 SAAADI.

This clonotype has only a few counts. The chain employs TRBV25-1 and TRBJ1-2; D uncertain. This CDR3 region has 14 residues. V was clipped by 4 bases and J by 6 bases, with 15 bases between them. Per germline, CDR1 MGHDK and CDR2 SYGVNS. The CDR3 region is CASSAYKGVDGYTF. DNA for the CDR3: TGTGCCAGCAGTGCCTATAAAGGAGTGGATGGCTACACCTTC.

The chain uses TRBV13 and TRBJ2-1; 12 bases line up with TRBD2. The CDR3 consists of 17 residues. Germline-derived CDR1 and CDR2 are PRHDT and FYEKMQ (reference sequence). J was trimmed by 6 bases and V by 5 bases; bases with no gene match: 11. CDR3 DNA sequence: TGTGCCAGCAGCCTGGACCTAGCGGGGGGGCCTGCCAATGAGCAGTTCTTC. Protein product: CASSLDLAGGPANEQFF.

This chain links TRBV5-1 with TRBJ1-4, with TRBD1 as a possible D gene (6 bases). Germline V gene sequence: CDR1 SGHRS, CDR2 YFSETQ. V gave up 4 bases and J gave up 0 bases, with 13 bases separating them. The CDR3 spans 16 residues. The CDR3 DNA sequence: TGCGCCAGCAGCCCTGGACAGCTTGCAACTAATGAAAAACTGTTTTTT. This translates into CASSPGQLATNEKLFF.

This clonotype was detected a few times. The chain links TRBV4-1 to TRBJ2-1; a possible D gene is TRBD2 (5 bases). V dropped 3 bases and J dropped 6 bases, with 6 bases sitting between them. The germline CDR1 and CDR2 sequences are MGHRA and YSYEKL. The CDR3 extends over 12 amino acids. The CDR3 is CASSQTTNEQFF. CDR3 DNA sequence: TGCGCCAGCAGCCAGACTACCAATGAGCAGTTCTTC.